The subject of this entry is one T cell receptor beta chain. Its cognate antigen is unknown. Unique molecular identifiers were used to barcode this TCRbeta library. TCRdb reanalysed the PCR reads using MiXCR and keeps one entry per CDR3 protein. The profile shows approximately 980,000 distinct CDR3 sequences, roughly 29% of them singletons. Trimming stripped 7 bases from V and 6 bases from J, with 13 bases between. This CDR3 has 12 amino acids. Per the germline V gene, CDR1 is SGHRS and CDR2 is YFSETQ. The sample originates from a study of T-cell reconstitution after alpha-beta-depleted transplantation in children. Study-level points and caveats: Some patients' high day-60 TCRbeta diversity was attributed to recipient cells surviving conditioning. Newly produced T cells mostly provided counts and TCRbeta diversity after one year, as hyperexpanded clones declined. The origin of alpha-beta T cells about two months after transplant was reportedly several hundred expanded graft clones.

Sequencing was performed on PBMCs, mostly from graft donor cells, taken 360 days after TCRalphabeta/CD19-depleted stem cell transplant. V is TRBV5-1 and J is TRBJ1-1; a weak D match, TRBD1 (6 bases). The sequence came from a boy younger than two who had a stem cell transplant for SCID, so the T cells may come from the graft donor. The CDR3 DNA reads TGCGCCAGCGGGGGCATAAGGGCTGAAGCTTTCTTT. This codes for CASGGIRAEAFF.